One sample yielded the 13 T cell receptor beta chains listed below, sequenced in a study of blood T cells in healthy people across ages. Primers used in a second PCR of about 7 to 12 cycles were a sample-barcoded 5' primer and a J-beta primer mix. TCRdb independently ran MiXCR on the 5' RACE reads; one entry per CDR3 protein. The sample yields more than 800,000 distinct CDR3 sequences, around 28% seen once. Sequencing was performed on blood. These receptors were obtained from a woman over 75 in good health.

The V and J genes are TRBV20-1 and TRBJ2-5; 9 positions agree with TRBD2. The junction had 12 bases not matched to a gene; V was cut back by 6 bases and J by 4 bases. This CDR3 contains 15 residues. The V gene's germline CDR1 is DFQATT and CDR2 SNEGSKA (reference sequence). For the CDR3, the DNA is TGCAGTGCCAACCGAGGGGCGGGGGGGAGAGAGACCCAGTACTTC. Protein product: CSANRGAGGRETQYF.

This clonotype was seen only once. One end of the junction fails to match germline, which may point to a read error. The chain employs TRBV6-5 and TRBJ2-3, with D perhaps matching TRBD2 (5 bases). Germline CDR1 reads MNHEY; CDR2 reads SVGAGI. The CDR3 loop spans 15 amino acids. The CDR3 nucleotides are TGTGTCAGCAGTTACGCGTTTGCTAGCACGGATACGCAGTATTTT. This translates into CVSSYAFASTDTQYF.

This clonotype has ten or more counts. The genes are TRBV20-1 and TRBJ2-5; 7 bases are shared with TRBD2. The CDR3 totals 16 residues. The ends lost 0 bases at V and 5 bases at J; junction bases unmatched: 12. The germline V gene has CDR1 DFQATT and CDR2 SNEGSKA (reference sequence). CDR3 coding DNA: TGCAGTGCTAGAGATCCAGGGCGGGGGTTGACGGAGACCCAGTACTTC. Translated, it gives CSARDPGRGLTETQYF.

As concerns this clonotype: A much larger clone differs by one base, so this may be a read error. This chain joins TRBV11-2 and TRBJ2-3; D unresolved. The CDR3 is 13 residues long. In germline, CDR1 is SGHAT, CDR2 FQNNGV. In DNA, the CDR3 is TGTGCCAGCAGCTTAGCTTTGGTTGATACGCAGTGTTTT. This sequence encodes CASSLALVDTQCF.

This clonotype was detected only a few times. The chain combines TRBV12-5 with TRBJ2-3; D unclear. The CDR3 covers 13 residues. The ends were cut back, 7 bases at V and 5 bases at J, with 13 bases in the middle. CDR1 LGHNT and CDR2 FRNRAP come from the germline V gene. The CDR3 protein is CASDRDTRDTQYF. CDR3 nucleotides: TGTGCTAGTGACCGTGACACCCGAGATACGCAGTATTTT.

The genes are TRBV20-1 and TRBJ1-2; no clear D. Germline CDR1 is DFQATT and CDR2 is SNEGSKA (reference sequence). Trimming cost V 0 bases and J 2 bases, with 10 bases left between them. This CDR3 has 14 residues. The CDR3 reads CSARDRDGNYGYTF. The CDR3, as DNA: TGCAGTGCTAGAGATCGGGATGGCAACTATGGCTACACCTTC.

On this clonotype: A single base separates this from a much larger clone, so it may be a read error. The chain carries TRBV20-1 and TRBJ2-3, with 7 bases matching TRBD2. The CDR3 sequence is 15 residues long. Germline lookup yields CDR1 DFQATT and CDR2 SNEGSKA (reference sequence). V lost 3 bases, J lost 4 bases, and 10 bases stayed unmatched. The CDR3 loop is CSASLLSGASDTQYF. DNA of the CDR3: TGCAGTGCTAGTTTACTCAGCGGGGCCTCAGATACGCAGTATTTT.

This clonotype was detected many times. The V call is TRBV14, the J call TRBJ2-1; 10 nucleotides line up with TRBD2. The CDR3 is 17 amino acids. V was pared by 4 bases and J by 6 bases, with 12 bases of the junction left unmatched. Germline CDR1 is SGHDN and CDR2 is FVKESK. CDR3 protein: CASSPRAPLAGVNEQFF. CDR3 DNA sequence: TGTGCCAGCAGCCCGAGAGCCCCTCTAGCGGGGGTCAATGAGCAGTTCTTC.

This clonotype was recorded a few times. This chain uses TRBV21-1 with TRBJ1-5; no check of the table's D call, TRBD1, against the DNA was made. TRBV21-1 constitutes a pseudogene. The CDR3 sequence is 18 residues long. CDR3 coding DNA: TGTGCCAGCAGCAAAACCCCGAGTGGAAGGGGGCTCACTCAGCCCCAGCATTTT. Its translation is CASSKTPSGRGLTQPQHF.

This clonotype was counted only a few times. The chain employs TRBV20-1 and TRBJ1-6; D call uncertain. In germline, CDR1 is DFQATT, CDR2 SNEGSKA (reference sequence). The CDR3 contains 13 residues. V lost 0 bases, J lost 7 bases, and 7 bases lay in between. This CDR3 is CSARDMGNSPLHF. The CDR3 DNA reads as TGCAGTGCTAGAGACATGGGGAATTCACCCCTCCACTTT.

J is TRBJ2-3 and V is TRBV7-2; TRBD2 matches 11 bases. This CDR3 is built from 13 residues. V trimming: 5 bases; J trimming: 14 bases; junction bases outside the gene matches: 9. Germline values: CDR1 SGHTA, CDR2 FQGNSA. DNA for the CDR3: TGTGCCAGCAGCCCGATAGCGGGAGGGCCCGGGTATTTT. It encodes CASSPIAGGPGYF.

This clonotype turned up a few times. The chain is built from TRBV2 and TRBJ1-2, with a possible D match to TRBD1 (6 bases). Trimming pared 6 bases from V and 2 bases from J, leaving 16 bases between. Germline V gene data show CDR1 as SNHLY and CDR2 as FYNNEI. The CDR3 runs 15 residues. The CDR3 loop reads CASRTGTPVNYGYTF. The CDR3 DNA reads TGTGCCAGCAGGACGGGGACACCCGTAAACTATGGCTACACCTTC.

This clonotype was seen at least ten times. The rearrangement links TRBV29-1 to TRBJ2-3, with D tentatively TRBD2 (5 bases). Looked up from germline, CDR1 is SQVTM and CDR2 is ANQGSEA. The CDR3 length is 12 residues. The V and J ends lost 7 bases and 0 bases respectively, with 8 bases between them. The CDR3 reads CSGRPSTDTQYF. The CDR3 nucleotides are TGCAGCGGGAGGCCGAGCACAGATACGCAGTATTTT.